This T cell receptor beta chain is from a study of post-analysis software for immune sequencing data. Study-wide background: The study covered relapsing-remitting, secondary progressive and progressive-relapsing courses of multiple sclerosis.

In the case of this clonotype: Its antigen is unidentified.

This CDR3 is 16 amino acids long. The V segment lost 6 bases and the J segment 2 bases; nucleotides outside the gene matches: 14. Germline values: CDR1 SQVTM, CDR2 ANQGSEA. Included in the TCR beta cDNA libraries were unique molecular identifiers. Input amounts of roughly 0.85 to 10 million T cells were used. These gave approximately 500,000 cDNA molecules, so each molecule approximated one T cell. TCRdb reprocessed the PCR reads with MiXCR, giving one entry per CDR3 protein. The sample comprises fewer than 550,000 distinct CDR3 sequences, roughly 34% of which are singletons, and less than 6% rests with the top ten. Overall study results and limits: Samples from one preparation batch, clustered by F measure, grouped strongly together. Relative to controls, patients had about five TRBV segments at higher frequency, with TRBV5-6, TRBV5-1 and TRBV20-1 among these.

V and J are TRBV29-1 and TRBJ1-1, with 8 nucleotides matching TRBD1. The sample taken for sequencing was blood. The origin of this receptor is a girl aged 2-17 years with multiple sclerosis. As DNA, the CDR3 is TGCAGCGTCCTCAGGGGGCGCGCCCTTCTCAACACTGAAGCTTTCTTT. Its protein product is CSVLRGRALLNTEAFF.